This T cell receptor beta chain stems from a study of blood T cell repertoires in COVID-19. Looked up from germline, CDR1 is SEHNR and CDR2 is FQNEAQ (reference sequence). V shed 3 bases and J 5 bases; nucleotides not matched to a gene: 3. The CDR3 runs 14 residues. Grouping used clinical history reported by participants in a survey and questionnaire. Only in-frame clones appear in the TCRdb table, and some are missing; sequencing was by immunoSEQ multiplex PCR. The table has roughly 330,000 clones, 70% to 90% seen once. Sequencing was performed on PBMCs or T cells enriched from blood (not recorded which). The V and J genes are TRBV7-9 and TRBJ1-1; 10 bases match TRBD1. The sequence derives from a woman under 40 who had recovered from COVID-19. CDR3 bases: TGTGCCAGCAGCTTTTTGGACAGGGGGACTGAAGCTTTCTTT. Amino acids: CASSFLDRGTEAFF.